The next 14 T cell receptor beta chains were all read from a single sample in a study of neurological immune-mediated disorders. TCRdb called the 5' RACE reads again in MiXCR, with one record for every CDR3 protein. In the table there are around 47,000 distinct CDR3 sequences, 20% to 25% of which are singletons. Time point given: technical triplicate 3. The sequencing input was PBMCs. The receptors were sampled from a man in his sixties with HTLV-1-associated myelopathy (HAM/TSP).

This clonotype came up many times. The V and J genes are TRBV20-1 and TRBJ1-1; D not resolved. Germline V gives CDR1 DFQATT, CDR2 SNEGSKA (reference sequence). CDR3 length equals 14 residues. The V end lost 5 bases, the J end lost 6 bases, and 19 bases lay between the germline ends. CDR3 residues: CSAPSGSGVAEAFF. The DNA of the CDR3 is TGCAGTGCTCCTTCGGGATCCGGTGTCGCTGAAGCTTTCTTT.

This clonotype has a count of ten or more. This chain uses TRBV7-6 with TRBJ1-2; 11 bases fit TRBD1. Germline V lookup: CDR1 SGHVS, CDR2 FNYEAQ. J gave up 8 bases and V 1 base, and 9 bases lay outside the gene matches. The CDR3 contains 16 residues. The CDR3 reads CASSLGQAGTGGGYTF. The CDR3 DNA is TGTGCCAGCAGCTTAGGACAAGCAGGGACAGGGGGGGGCTACACCTTC.

This clonotype was observed many times. J is TRBJ2-7 and V is TRBV12-3 or TRBV12-4, with 7 bases fitting TRBD1. The junction had 7 bases not matched to a gene; V was cut back by 3 bases and J by 2 bases. The CDR3 has 15 residues. CDR3 nucleotides: TGTGCCAGCAGTTTCGGTGGGCAGGGGGCCTACGAGCAGTACTTC. The encoded protein is CASSFGGQGAYEQYF.

V gene TRBV9 combines with J gene TRBJ1-2; D gene uncertain. Germline V gene sequence: CDR1 SGDLS, CDR2 YYNGEE. This CDR3 is 12 amino acids long. V was pared by 0 bases and J by 5 bases, with 5 bases between. CDR3 amino acids: CASSVGPYGYTF. As DNA, the CDR3 is TGTGCCAGCAGCGTAGGACCTTATGGCTACACCTTC.

About this clonotype itself: This may be a read error, as it is one base from a much larger clone. The rearrangement uses TRBV3-1 and TRBJ2-7; 8 bases map to TRBD2. CDR1 and CDR2 (germline): LGHDT, YNNKEL (reference sequence). The CDR3 is made up of 12 amino acids. The V gene end was trimmed by 7 bases and the J gene end by 11 bases; junction bases not matched to a gene: 10. The CDR3 here is CASKLTGGPEYF. The DNA of the CDR3 is TGTGCCAGCAAACTAACGGGAGGGCCGGAGTACTTC.

This chain joins TRBV5-5 and TRBJ2-5; D is unclear. Germline lookup yields CDR1 SGHKS and CDR2 YYEKEE (reference sequence). This CDR3 has 13 residues. Trimming left V 2 bases short and J 5 bases short, with 10 bases between. The CDR3 sequence is CASSLYWTETQYF. CDR3 bases: TGTGCCAGCAGCTTATACTGGACGGAGACCCAGTACTTC.

The V call is TRBV2, the J call TRBJ1-1; the D is unclear. CDR1 is SNHLY, CDR2 FYNNEI, per germline. Trimming left V 4 bases short and J 7 bases short, with 13 bases between. CDR3 length: 13 amino acids. The CDR3 DNA reads TGTGCCAGCAGTGTGGACCAGCGCCTTGAAGCTTTCTTT. Its translation: CASSVDQRLEAFF.

This clonotype was seen at least ten times. The chain has TRBV29-1 and TRBJ1-1, with D possibly matching TRBD1 (5 bases). Trimming cost V 4 bases and J 3 bases, with 9 bases left between them. The CDR3 is made up of 12 amino acids. CDR1 is SQVTM, CDR2 ANQGSEA, per germline. The CDR3 DNA follows: TGCAGCGTTGGACAGACCTACACTGAAGCTTTCTTT. Translated, it gives CSVGQTYTEAFF.

This clonotype has ten or more counts. This CDR3 reads CSVESLRAAFF. The CDR3 DNA reads as TGCAGCGTTGAGAGTCTGAGAGCGGCTTTCTTT. V gene TRBV29-1 combines with J gene TRBJ1-1, with D hard to call. Trimming cost V 3 bases and J 11 bases, with 13 bases left between them. This CDR3 spans 11 amino acids. Germline assignment: CDR1 SQVTM and CDR2 ANQGSEA.

This clonotype appeared many times. The chain is built from TRBV25-1 and TRBJ1-5; the D gene is possibly TRBD1 (6 bases). CDR1 is MGHDK, CDR2 SYGVNS, per germline. Trimming shortened V by 8 bases and J by 4 bases, and 12 bases separated the two germline ends. The CDR3 sequence is 13 residues long. CDR3 coding DNA: TGTGCCAGCGGGGGGCAGGGGAATCAGCCCCAGCATTTT. Translated: CASGGQGNQPQHF.

This clonotype occurred many times. V usage is TRBV5-1 and J usage is TRBJ2-7; 14 bases are shared with TRBD2. Germline assignment: CDR1 SGHRS and CDR2 YFSETQ. J was trimmed by 3 bases and V by 4 bases; bases with no gene match: 0. The length of the CDR3 is 14 residues. This CDR3 reads CASSGTSGGYEQYF. In nucleotides, the CDR3 is TGCGCCAGCAGCGGGACTAGCGGGGGCTACGAGCAGTACTTC.

Remarks on this clonotype: A much larger clone differs by one base, so this may be a read error. The gene calls are TRBV6-2 or TRBV6-3 and TRBJ2-1, with a possible D match to TRBD2 (5 bases). The CDR3 is made up of 15 amino acids. Germline V gene sequence: CDR1 MNHEY, CDR2 SVGEGT. The CDR3 nucleotides read TGTGACAGCAGAAGGACTTATAGCTCCTACAATGAGCAGTTCTTC. It translates to CDSRRTYSSYNEQFF.

This clonotype showed up many times. This chain joins TRBV28 and TRBJ2-2; no reliable D call. This CDR3 is 12 amino acids long. Per the germline V gene, CDR1 is MDHEN and CDR2 is SYDVKM. The V end was cut by 6 bases, the J end by 6 bases, with 8 bases between. The CDR3 loop reads CASRPDSGELFF. CDR3 bases: TGTGCCAGCAGGCCAGATTCCGGGGAGCTGTTTTTT.

Worth noting for this clonotype: A junction end diverges from the germline sequence, so it may reflect a read error. This sequence joins TRBV14 and TRBJ1-2; D unclear. Germline V gene data show CDR1 as SGHDN and CDR2 as FVKESK. This CDR3 region has 12 residues. In DNA form, the CDR3 reads TGTGCCAGAAGCCAAGTAGGAGGTGGTTACACCTTC. It yields the protein CARSQVGGGYTF.